This T cell receptor (beta chain) was sequenced during a study of blood T cell repertoires in COVID-19. This CDR3 is 16 amino acids long. Germline CDR1 SGHTA, CDR2 FQGTGA. Between the trimmed V and J ends, which lost 5 bases and 2 bases, there was a span of 15 bases. TCRdb's copy holds only in-frame clones and misses some; the assay was immunoSEQ multiplex PCR. Here the sample spans about 200,000 clones, approximately 80% being singletons. The receptor was derived from a middle-aged woman with acute COVID-19. The sample was PBMCs or T cells enriched from blood (not recorded which). V is TRBV7-3 and J is TRBJ2-2; the D gene is possibly TRBD2 (5 bases). The CDR3 DNA reads TGTGCCAGCAGCACATCGGAAACTAGTAACACCGGGGAGCTGTTTTTT. It yields the protein CASSTSETSNTGELFF.